The 6 T cell receptor beta chains below were found in one sample sequenced in a study of T cell responses to AZD1222 COVID-19 vaccine. Some clones are missing from TCRdb's copy, which holds only in-frame ones; the method was immunoSEQ multiplex PCR. The data hold tens of thousands of clones, with 70% to 90% observed a single time. This specimen was peripheral blood, taken on day 0 of AZD1222 vaccination. The source of these receptors is an adult in good health.

V gene TRBV9 combines with J gene TRBJ2-1, with 8 bases fitting TRBD1. The CDR3 is made up of 14 amino acids. Germline V gives CDR1 SGDLS, CDR2 YYNGEE. Germline trimming cut 4 bases from V and 7 bases from J; bases unmatched to any gene: 7. CDR3 protein: CASSLRDRLNEQFF. DNA of the CDR3: TGTGCCAGCAGCCTCCGGGACAGGTTGAATGAGCAGTTCTTC.

The chain employs TRBV12-3 or TRBV12-4 and TRBJ2-7; 7 bases agree with TRBD1. The CDR3 is 13 residues long. Losses at the gene ends were 4 bases for V and 2 bases for J; bases not matched to a gene: 2. The CDR3 protein is CASSSGTAYEQYV. CDR3 coding DNA: TGTGCCAGCAGTTCAGGGACAGCCTACGAGCAGTACGTC.

Only one count was recorded for this clone. This chain connects TRBV3-1 (or the pseudogene TRBV3-2) to TRBJ2-1; D might be TRBD1 or TRBD2, each matching 5 bases. The CDR3 contains 15 residues. V shed 10 bases and J shed 3 bases, with 19 bases lying between them. CDR1 is LGHDT and CDR2 is YNNKEL in the germline V gene (reference sequence). The CDR3 reads CATSTGLVVYNEQFF. The DNA of the CDR3 is TGTGCCACCTCGACGGGGCTAGTAGTCTACAATGAGCAGTTCTTC.

The chain employs TRBV7-9 and TRBJ1-3; no clear D. Trimming pared 7 bases from V and 0 bases from J, leaving 10 bases between. Germline V lookup: CDR1 SEHNR, CDR2 FQNEAQ (reference sequence). CDR3 length: 14 amino acids. The chain's CDR3 is CASTLTNSGNTIYF. Written as DNA, the CDR3 is TGTGCCAGCACCCTGACAAACTCTGGAAACACCATATATTTT.

The chain links TRBV10-2 to TRBJ1-1; D possibly corresponds to TRBD1 (6 bases). This CDR3 is 12 amino acids long. The germline V gene encodes CDR1 WSHSY and CDR2 SAAADI. Trimming took 2 bases from V and 11 from J, leaving 12 bases between them. The CDR3 sequence is CASSEVLTGAFF. The CDR3 region has the DNA TGCGCCAGCAGTGAGGTGTTGACAGGTGCTTTCTTT.

This chain links TRBV28 with TRBJ1-4; 7 bases map to TRBD1. Germline CDR1 MDHEN, CDR2 SYDVKM. The V and J ends lost 6 bases and 8 bases, in that order; junction bases with no gene match: 9. This CDR3 is built from 14 residues. The CDR3 here is CASSFRQGWEKLFF. Here the CDR3 DNA reads TGTGCCAGCAGCTTCCGACAGGGTTGGGAAAAACTGTTTTTT.